The 20 T cell receptor beta chains reported below all come from one sample, sequenced in a study of Graves' ophthalmopathy and Graves' hyperthyroidism. Beta-chain TCR CDR3 regions were amplified from RNA transcripts. First-round RT-PCR used HTBI primers; second-round multiplex PCR followed. Each CDR3 protein is one row after TCRdb ran MiXCR on the multiplex PCR reads. Of hundreds of thousands of distinct CDR3 sequences in the sample, 22% are singletons; the top ten hold more than 5.5%. The sample consisted of peripheral blood. The source of these receptors is a woman under 30 with stable Graves' hyperthyroidism. Some clones in this sample may be carry-over from other donors' samples.

In regard to this clonotype: A read error may account for a junction end that differs from germline. The rearrangement links TRBV7-8 to TRBJ2-7; TRBD1 matches at 9 bases. Germline V gene lookup returns CDR1 SGHVS and CDR2 FQNEAQ. This CDR3 region has 15 residues. CDR3 DNA: TGTGCCAACAGCTTGGGGACAGGGTCCTCCTACGAGCAGTACTTC. It encodes CANSLGTGSSYEQYF.

This clonotype was found many times. This rearrangement joins TRBV11-2 to TRBJ2-7; 13 bases agree with TRBD2. J gave up 5 bases and V 3 bases, and 13 bases lay outside the gene matches. The CDR3 extends over 18 amino acids. Germline values: CDR1 SGHAT, CDR2 FQNNGV. The chain's CDR3 is CASSFGLAGEVRGHEQYF. CDR3 DNA: TGTGCCAGCAGCTTCGGACTAGCGGGAGAAGTAAGGGGTCACGAGCAGTACTTC.

This clonotype was seen a few times. The rearrangement joins TRBV5-5 to TRBJ2-1; 13 bases align to TRBD2. The length of the CDR3 is 16 residues. CDR1 and CDR2 (germline): SGHKS, YYEKEE (reference sequence). The junction had 8 bases not matched to a gene; V was cut back by 4 bases and J by 7 bases. The CDR3, as DNA: TGTGCCAGCAGCATTAGTAAGGGACTAGCGGGGAATGAGCAGTTCTTC. This codes for CASSISKGLAGNEQFF.

This clonotype showed up many times. V is TRBV18 and J is TRBJ1-1; the match to TRBD1 covers 7 bases. The CDR3 consists of 15 residues. J lost 6 bases, V lost 2 bases, and 9 bases had no gene match. The germline gives CDR1 KGHSH, CDR2 LQKENI. The CDR3 region is CASSPTQGEWAEAFF. In DNA, the CDR3 is TGTGCCAGCTCACCAACTCAGGGGGAATGGGCTGAAGCTTTCTTT.

This clonotype occurred many times. The chain joins TRBV30 to TRBJ1-1; D is unclear. The germline V and J ends were trimmed by 3 bases and 4 bases, with 9 bases remaining between them. Germline CDR1 is GTSNPN and CDR2 is SVGIG (reference sequence). The CDR3 spans 12 residues. The CDR3, as DNA: TGTGCCTGGAGGTATACGCCCACTGAAGCTTTCTTT. This sequence encodes CAWRYTPTEAFF.

This clonotype was detected many times. The rearrangement joins TRBV10-1 to TRBJ2-7; unclear D gene. Germline CDR1 is WNHNN and CDR2 is SYGVQD (reference sequence). This CDR3 contains 14 residues. The V end lost 0 bases, the J end lost 2 bases, and 8 bases lay between the germline ends. This CDR3 reads CASSESIVAYEQYF. DNA of the CDR3: TGCGCCAGCAGTGAGTCGATTGTCGCCTACGAGCAGTACTTC.

The V call is TRBV7-9, the J call TRBJ2-7, with TRBD1 matching over 10 bases. J lost 5 bases, V lost 0 bases, and 4 bases had no gene match. There are 15 residues in the CDR3. Germline loops: CDR1 SEHNR, CDR2 FQNEAQ (reference sequence). CDR3: CASSLAGQGGDEQYF. The CDR3, as DNA: TGTGCCAGCAGCTTAGCCGGACAGGGGGGAGACGAGCAGTACTTC.

The V gene is TRBV2, the J gene TRBJ1-6; the D is unclear. The CDR3 consists of 17 residues. With 6 bases removed from V and 0 bases from J, the gap between germline ends came to 15 bases. Germline V gene lookup returns CDR1 SNHLY and CDR2 FYNNEI. CDR3 in DNA: TGTGCCAGCAGGGACCTGACCCGGAGCTCCTATAATTCACCCCTCCACTTT. It codes for CASRDLTRSSYNSPLHF.

J is TRBJ1-2 and V is TRBV29-1, with D uncertain. This CDR3 region has 11 residues. Trimming stripped 4 bases from V and 11 bases from J, with 14 bases between. Germline values: CDR1 SQVTM, CDR2 ANQGSEA. Written as DNA, the CDR3 is TGCAGCGTTGCGGACCCGGGCGGTTACACCTTC. Translating gives CSVADPGGYTF.

At least ten counts were recorded for this clonotype. This chain links TRBV25-1 with TRBJ2-6; D is ambiguous. The V gene lost 4 bases and the J gene lost 0 bases, with 10 bases spanning the gap. Germline V gene data show CDR1 as MGHDK and CDR2 as SYGVNS. There are 16 residues in the CDR3. CDR3 region: CASSAGPYSGANVLTF. The CDR3 coding sequence is TGTGCCAGCAGTGCCGGTCCTTACTCTGGGGCCAACGTCCTGACTTTC.

This chain links TRBV28 with TRBJ2-2; D tentatively reads TRBD1 or TRBD2 (5 bases each). Germline V gene data show CDR1 as MDHEN and CDR2 as SYDVKM. V was trimmed by 1 base and J by 2 bases, leaving 11 bases between them. The CDR3 loop spans 16 amino acids. The DNA of the CDR3 is TGTGCCAGCAGTTTATATAGGGGAGTTAACACCGGGGAGCTGTTTTTT. It is translated as CASSLYRGVNTGELFF.

This clonotype was recorded many times. The chain recombines TRBV7-8 with TRBJ2-5, with a tentative D call TRBD2 (7 bases). Germline loops: CDR1 SGHVS, CDR2 FQNEAQ. The CDR3 sequence is 14 residues long. V dropped 7 bases and J dropped 0 bases, with 12 bases sitting between them. The CDR3 region is CASIGRGYQETQYF. The CDR3 nucleotides read TGTGCCAGCATTGGGAGGGGGTACCAAGAGACCCAGTACTTC.

This clonotype was recorded many times. The rearrangement joins TRBV12-3 or TRBV12-4 to TRBJ1-2; D call uncertain. V dropped 1 base and J dropped 8 bases, with 8 bases sitting between them. This CDR3 is built from 12 residues. This chain's CDR3 is CASSLDRRGYTF. The DNA for the CDR3 is TGTGCCAGCAGTTTAGACCGACGGGGCTACACCTTC.

The V and J genes are TRBV6-1 and TRBJ1-1, with D hard to call. The length of the CDR3 is 13 residues. The V end was cut by 9 bases, the J end by 0 bases, with 11 bases between. Germline V lookup: CDR1 MNHNS, CDR2 SASEGT. The CDR3: CARRLDVNTEAFF. In DNA form, the CDR3 reads TGTGCCAGAAGACTAGACGTGAACACTGAAGCTTTCTTT.

This clonotype was seen a handful of times. This chain uses TRBV6-1 with TRBJ1-2; 7 bases match TRBD1. Germline V lookup: CDR1 MNHNS, CDR2 SASEGT. The CDR3 contains 13 residues. J lost 7 bases, V lost 11 bases, and 13 bases had no gene match. CDR3 in DNA: TGTGCCGTCCTCAGGGGGGGCGCGGGTGGCTACACCTTC. Amino acid sequence: CAVLRGGAGGYTF.

This clonotype was counted many times. The chain combines TRBV7-8 with TRBJ1-1; D may be TRBD1 (6 bases). The CDR3 has 13 amino acids. The V end lost 9 bases, the J end lost 1 base, and 12 bases lay between the germline ends. In germline, CDR1 is SGHVS, CDR2 FQNEAQ. The CDR3, as DNA: TGTGCCAGTCAACAGGGCAGGAACACTGAAGCTTTCTTT. It yields the protein CASQQGRNTEAFF. The complete variable domain, with remaining parts taken from reference TRBV7-8 and TRBJ1-1, reads GAGVSQSPRYKVAKRGQDVALRCDPISGHVSLFWYQQALGQGPEFLTYFQNEAQLDKSGLPSDRFFAERPEGSVSTLKIQRTQQEDSAVYLCASQQGRNTEAFFGQGTRLTVV.

This clonotype was picked up many times. The rearrangement links TRBV6-5 to TRBJ1-1; D perhaps matches TRBD1 (5 bases). From germline, CDR1 is MNHEY and CDR2 SVGAGI. The CDR3 contains 14 residues. Trimming removed 8 bases from V and 1 base from J, with 14 bases in between. The CDR3: CASRGEGTNTEAFF. Here the CDR3 DNA reads TGTGCCAGCCGGGGGGAGGGAACGAACACTGAAGCTTTCTTT.

Ten or more counts support this clonotype. V is TRBV12-3 or TRBV12-4 and J is TRBJ2-5, with D maybe TRBD2 (5 bases). CDR3 length: 12 amino acids. Trimming shortened V by 4 bases and J by 5 bases, and 8 bases separated the two germline ends. CDR3 sequence reads: CASSSREETQYF. CDR3 DNA sequence: TGTGCCAGCAGTTCTAGGGAGGAGACCCAGTACTTC.

This clonotype was observed at least ten times. This CDR3 reads CASSQGQGAGYGYTF. As DNA, the CDR3 is TGCGCCAGCAGCCAAGGACAGGGGGCCGGCTATGGCTACACCTTC. This rearrangement joins TRBV4-1 to TRBJ1-2, with 10 positions matching TRBD1. Germline CDR1 is MGHRA and CDR2 is YSYEKL. Trimming took 1 base from V and 4 from J; bases not matched to a gene: 3. The CDR3 has 15 residues.

In its sample, this clonotype was seen many times. This chain connects TRBV28 to TRBJ2-7, with 13 bases identical to TRBD2. V lost 3 bases, J lost 4 bases, and 9 bases stayed unmatched. This CDR3 has 17 amino acids. Germline-derived CDR1 and CDR2 are MDHEN and SYDVKM. The CDR3 DNA reads TGTGCCAGCAGTTTGGGACTAGCGGGAATCCGGGGGTACGAGCAGTACTTC. Protein: CASSLGLAGIRGYEQYF.